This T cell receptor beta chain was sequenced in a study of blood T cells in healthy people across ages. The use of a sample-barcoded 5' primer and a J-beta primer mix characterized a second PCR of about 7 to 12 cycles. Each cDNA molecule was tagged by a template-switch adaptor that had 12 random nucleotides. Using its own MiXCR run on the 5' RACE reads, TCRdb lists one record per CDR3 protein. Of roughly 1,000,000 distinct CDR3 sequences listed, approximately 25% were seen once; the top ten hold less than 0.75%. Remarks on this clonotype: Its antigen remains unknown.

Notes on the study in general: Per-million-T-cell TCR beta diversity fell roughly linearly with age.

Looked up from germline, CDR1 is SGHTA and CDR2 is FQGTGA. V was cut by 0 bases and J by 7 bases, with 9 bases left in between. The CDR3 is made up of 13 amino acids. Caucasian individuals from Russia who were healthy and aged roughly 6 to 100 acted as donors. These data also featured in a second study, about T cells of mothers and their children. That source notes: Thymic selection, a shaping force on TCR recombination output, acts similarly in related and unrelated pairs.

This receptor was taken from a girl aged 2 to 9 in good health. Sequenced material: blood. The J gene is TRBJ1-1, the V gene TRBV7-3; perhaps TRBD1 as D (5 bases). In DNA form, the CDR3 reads TGTGCCAGCAGCTTAACGGGGGTGGGTGAAGCTTTCTTT. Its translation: CASSLTGVGEAFF.